This T cell receptor (beta chain) came from a study of identical twins. Findings of the study overall: There is a chance that invariant MAIT and iNKT cells partially muddied zero-insertion analyses. Insertions were reduced in abundant cord blood beta clonotypes but not in memory repertoires. Out-of-frame alpha sequences common to twins exhibited an excess of low generation probability.

Of note for this clonotype: Its antigen is not identified.

MiXCR, applied by TCRdb to the 5' RACE reads, yields one record per CDR3 protein. The sample has hundreds of thousands of distinct CDR3 sequences, less than 10% seen once. Germline CDR1 DFQATT, CDR2 SNEGSKA (reference sequence). After removal of 1 base from V and 0 bases from J, the junction contained 10 bases not matched to a gene. This CDR3 region has 18 residues. Specimen: memory (CD45RO+) T cells sorted from blood. The rearrangement uses TRBV20-1 and TRBJ2-1; TRBD2 aligns across 9 bases. This TCR came from a woman aged 18 to 35 in good health. The CDR3 spells CSARGGSGRIGSYNEQFF. CDR3 nucleotide sequence: TGCAGTGCTAGAGGGGGGAGCGGGAGGATTGGCTCCTACAATGAGCAGTTCTTC.